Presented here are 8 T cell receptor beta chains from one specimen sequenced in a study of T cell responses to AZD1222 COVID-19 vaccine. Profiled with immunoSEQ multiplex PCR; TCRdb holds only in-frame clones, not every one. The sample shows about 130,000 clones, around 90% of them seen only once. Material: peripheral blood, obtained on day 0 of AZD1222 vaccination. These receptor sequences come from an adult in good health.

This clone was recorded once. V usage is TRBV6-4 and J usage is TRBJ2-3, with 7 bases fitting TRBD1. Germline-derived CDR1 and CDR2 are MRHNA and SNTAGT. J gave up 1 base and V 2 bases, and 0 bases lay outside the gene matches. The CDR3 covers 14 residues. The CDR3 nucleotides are TGTGCCAGCAGTGACAGGGGGCGCACAGATACGCAGTATTTT. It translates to CASSDRGRTDTQYF.

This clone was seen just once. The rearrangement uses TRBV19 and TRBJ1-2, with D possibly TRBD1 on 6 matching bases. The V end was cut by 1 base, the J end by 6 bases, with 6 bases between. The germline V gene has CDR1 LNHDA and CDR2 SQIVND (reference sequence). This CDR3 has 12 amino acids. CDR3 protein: CASSIGTDGYTF. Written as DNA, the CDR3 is TGTGCCAGTAGTATAGGGACAGATGGCTACACCTTC.

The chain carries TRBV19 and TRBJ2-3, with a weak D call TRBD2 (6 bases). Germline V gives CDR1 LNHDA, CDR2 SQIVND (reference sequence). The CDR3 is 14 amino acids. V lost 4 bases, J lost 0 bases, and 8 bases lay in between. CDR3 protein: CASSTSGSTDTQYF. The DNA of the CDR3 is TGTGCCAGTAGTACAAGCGGGAGCACAGATACGCAGTATTTT.

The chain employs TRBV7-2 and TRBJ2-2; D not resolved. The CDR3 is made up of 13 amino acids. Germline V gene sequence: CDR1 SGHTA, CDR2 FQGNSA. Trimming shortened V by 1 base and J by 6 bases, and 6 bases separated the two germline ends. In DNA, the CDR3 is TGTGCCAGCAGCTTAGTTAGGGCCGGGGAGCTGTTTTTT. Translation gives CASSLVRAGELFF.

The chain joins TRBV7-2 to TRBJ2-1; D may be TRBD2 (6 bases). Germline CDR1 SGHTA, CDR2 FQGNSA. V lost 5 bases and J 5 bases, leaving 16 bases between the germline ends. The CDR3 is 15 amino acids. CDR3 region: CASSPIGGTHNEQFF. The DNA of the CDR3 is TGTGCCAGCAGCCCAATCGGCGGGACCCACAATGAGCAGTTCTTC.

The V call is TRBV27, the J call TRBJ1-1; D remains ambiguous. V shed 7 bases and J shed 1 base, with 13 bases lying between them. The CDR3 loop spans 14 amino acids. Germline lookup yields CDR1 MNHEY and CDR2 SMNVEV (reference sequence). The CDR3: CASTRIWGNTEAFF. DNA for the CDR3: TGTGCCAGCACCCGAATCTGGGGGAACACTGAAGCTTTCTTT.

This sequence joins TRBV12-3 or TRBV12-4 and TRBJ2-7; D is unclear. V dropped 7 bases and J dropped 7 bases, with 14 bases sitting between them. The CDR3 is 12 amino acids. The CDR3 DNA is TGTGCCAGCACCGTAGGACCAAAGGAGCAGTACTTC. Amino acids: CASTVGPKEQYF.

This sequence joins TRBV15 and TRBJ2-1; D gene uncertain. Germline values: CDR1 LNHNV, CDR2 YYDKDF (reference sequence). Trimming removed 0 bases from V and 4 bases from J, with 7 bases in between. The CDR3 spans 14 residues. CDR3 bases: TGTGCCACCAGCAGAGATACAGCGTACAATGAGCAGTTCTTC. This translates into CATSRDTAYNEQFF.